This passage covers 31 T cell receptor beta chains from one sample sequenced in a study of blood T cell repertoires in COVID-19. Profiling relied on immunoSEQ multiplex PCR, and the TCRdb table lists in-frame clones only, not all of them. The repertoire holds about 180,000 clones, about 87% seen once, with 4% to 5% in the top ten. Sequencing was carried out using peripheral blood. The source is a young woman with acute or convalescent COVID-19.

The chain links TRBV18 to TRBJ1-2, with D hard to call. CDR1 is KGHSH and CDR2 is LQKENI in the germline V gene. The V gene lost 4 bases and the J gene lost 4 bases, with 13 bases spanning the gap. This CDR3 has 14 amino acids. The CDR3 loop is CASSLGAGTYGYTF. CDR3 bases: TGTGCCAGCTCACTGGGTGCAGGAACCTATGGCTACACCTTC.

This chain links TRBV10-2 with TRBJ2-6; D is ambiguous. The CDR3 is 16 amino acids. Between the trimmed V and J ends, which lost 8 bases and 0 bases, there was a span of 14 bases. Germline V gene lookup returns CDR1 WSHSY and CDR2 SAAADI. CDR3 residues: CASGQGLFSGANVLTF. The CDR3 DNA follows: TGCGCCAGCGGGCAAGGCCTTTTCTCTGGGGCCAACGTCCTGACTTTC.

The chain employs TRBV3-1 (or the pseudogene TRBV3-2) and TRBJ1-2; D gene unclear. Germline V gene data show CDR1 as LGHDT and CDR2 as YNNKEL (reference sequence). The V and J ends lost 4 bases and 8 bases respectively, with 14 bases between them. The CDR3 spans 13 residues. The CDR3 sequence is CASSLGPASGYTF. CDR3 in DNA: TGTGCCAGCAGCCTTGGGCCAGCCTCGGGCTACACCTTC.

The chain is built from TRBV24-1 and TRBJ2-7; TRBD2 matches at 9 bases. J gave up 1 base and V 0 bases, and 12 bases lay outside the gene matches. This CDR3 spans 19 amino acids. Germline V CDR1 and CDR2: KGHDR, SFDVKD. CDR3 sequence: CATSDLQWREGLGSYEQYF. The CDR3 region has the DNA TGTGCCACCAGTGATTTGCAGTGGCGGGAGGGCCTGGGGTCCTACGAGCAGTACTTC.

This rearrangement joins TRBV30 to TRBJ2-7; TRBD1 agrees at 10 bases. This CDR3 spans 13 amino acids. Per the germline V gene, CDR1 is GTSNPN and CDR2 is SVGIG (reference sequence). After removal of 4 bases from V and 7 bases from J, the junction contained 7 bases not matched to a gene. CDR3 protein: CAWTRQGAGEQYF. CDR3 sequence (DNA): TGTGCCTGGACCCGACAGGGGGCCGGGGAGCAGTACTTC. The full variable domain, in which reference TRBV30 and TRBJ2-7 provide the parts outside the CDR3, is SQTIHQWPATLVQPVGSPLSLECTVEGTSNPNLYWYRQAAGRGLQLLFYSVGIGQISSEVPQNLSASRPQDRQFILSSKKLLLSDSGFYLCAWTRQGAGEQYFGPGTRLTVT.

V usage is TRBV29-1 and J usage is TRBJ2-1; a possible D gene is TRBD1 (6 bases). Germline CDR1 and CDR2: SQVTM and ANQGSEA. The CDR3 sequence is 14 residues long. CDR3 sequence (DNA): TGCGCATGTTACAGGGAGAGCTCCTACAATGAGCAGTTCTTC. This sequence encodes CACYRESSYNEQFF.

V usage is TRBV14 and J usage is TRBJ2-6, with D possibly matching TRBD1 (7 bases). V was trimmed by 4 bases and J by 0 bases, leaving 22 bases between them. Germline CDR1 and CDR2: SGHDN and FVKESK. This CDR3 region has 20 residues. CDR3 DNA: TGTGCCAGCAGCCGAGGGACAGCTATTGGACTATACTCTGGGGCCAACGTCCTGACTTTC. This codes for CASSRGTAIGLYSGANVLTF. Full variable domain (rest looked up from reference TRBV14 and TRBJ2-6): EAGVTQFPSHSVIEKGQTVTLRCDPISGHDNLYWYRRVMGKEIKFLLHFVKESKQDESGMPNNRFLAERTGGTYSTLKVQPAELEDSGVYFCASSRGTAIGLYSGANVLTFGAGSRLTVL.

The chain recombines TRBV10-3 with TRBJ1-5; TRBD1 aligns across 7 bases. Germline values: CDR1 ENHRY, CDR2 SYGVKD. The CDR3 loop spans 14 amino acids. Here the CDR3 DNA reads TGTGCTATCGGGTATACAGGGGACGATCAGCCCCAGCATTTT. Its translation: CAIGYTGDDQPQHF.

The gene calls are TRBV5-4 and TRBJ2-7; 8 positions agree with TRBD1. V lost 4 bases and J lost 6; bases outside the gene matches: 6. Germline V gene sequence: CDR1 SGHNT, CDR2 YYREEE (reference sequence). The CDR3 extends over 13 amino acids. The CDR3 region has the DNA TGTGCCAGCAGCGAACGGACAGGGCTCGAGCAGTACTTC. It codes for CASSERTGLEQYF. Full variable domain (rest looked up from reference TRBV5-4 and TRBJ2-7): ETGVTQSPTHLIKTRGQQVTLRCSSQSGHNTVSWYQQALGQGPQFIFQYYREEENGRGNFPPRFSGLQFPNYSSELNVNALELDDSALYLCASSERTGLEQYFGPGTRLTVT.

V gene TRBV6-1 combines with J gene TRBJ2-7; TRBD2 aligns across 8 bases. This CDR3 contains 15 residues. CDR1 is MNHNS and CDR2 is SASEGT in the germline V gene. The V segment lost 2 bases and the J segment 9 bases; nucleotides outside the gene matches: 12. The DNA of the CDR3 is TGTGCCAGCAGTGAATCTGGGACTAGTGGGAGGTGGCAGTACTTC. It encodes CASSESGTSGRWQYF.

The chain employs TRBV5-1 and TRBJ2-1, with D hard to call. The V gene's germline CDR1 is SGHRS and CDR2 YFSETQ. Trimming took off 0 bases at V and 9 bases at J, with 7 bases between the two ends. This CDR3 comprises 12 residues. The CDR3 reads CASSLERIEQFF. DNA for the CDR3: TGCGCCAGCAGCTTGGAGCGCATTGAGCAGTTCTTC.

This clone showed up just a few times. The CDR3 DNA reads as TGTGCCAGCAGCCCAAACAGGGGAGGCTGGAGCACTGAAGCTTTCTTT. Translation gives CASSPNRGGWSTEAFF. This chain uses TRBV14 with TRBJ1-1; TRBD1 matches 7 bases. With V trimmed by 4 bases and J by 4 bases, 12 bases remained unmatched. The CDR3 is 16 residues long. In germline, CDR1 is SGHDN, CDR2 FVKESK.

The DNA of the CDR3 is TGCAGTGGGGGCATATCTCTCGAGCAGTTCTTC. The encoded protein is CSGGISLEQFF. The gene calls are TRBV20-1 and TRBJ2-1; perhaps TRBD1 as D (5 bases). From germline, CDR1 is DFQATT and CDR2 SNEGSKA (reference sequence). The CDR3 spans 11 residues. Trimming left V 7 bases short and J 10 bases short, with 14 bases between.

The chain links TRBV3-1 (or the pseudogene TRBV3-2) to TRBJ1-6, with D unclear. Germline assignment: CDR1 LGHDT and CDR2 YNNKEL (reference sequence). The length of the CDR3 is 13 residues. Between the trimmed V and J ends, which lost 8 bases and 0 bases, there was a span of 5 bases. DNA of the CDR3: TGTGCCAGCTGGAGCTCCTATAATTCACCCCTCCACTTT. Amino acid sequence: CASWSSYNSPLHF.

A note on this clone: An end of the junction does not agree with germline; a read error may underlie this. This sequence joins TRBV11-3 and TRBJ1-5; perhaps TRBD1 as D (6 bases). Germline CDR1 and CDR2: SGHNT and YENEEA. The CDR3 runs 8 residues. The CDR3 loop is CASSLRGF. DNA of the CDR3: TGTGCCAGCAGCTTGAGGGGGTTT. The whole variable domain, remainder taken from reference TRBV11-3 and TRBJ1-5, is EAGVVQSPRYKIIEKKQPVAFWCNPISGHNTLYWYLQNLGQGPELLIRYENEEAVDDSQLPKDRFSAERLKGVDSTLKIQPAELGDSAVYLCASSLRGFGDGTRLSIL.

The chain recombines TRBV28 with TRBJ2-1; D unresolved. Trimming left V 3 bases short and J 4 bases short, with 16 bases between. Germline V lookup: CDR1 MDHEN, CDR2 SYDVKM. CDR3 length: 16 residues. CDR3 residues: CASSFYQKRSYNEQFF. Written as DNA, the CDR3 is TGTGCCAGCAGTTTTTACCAGAAAAGATCTTACAATGAGCAGTTCTTC.

The DNA of the CDR3 is TGTGCCAGCAGTTTATCAGTCACGAAGACCCAGTACTTC. It encodes CASSLSVTKTQYF. This chain joins TRBV28 and TRBJ2-5; D remains ambiguous. The CDR3 contains 13 residues. The germline V gene encodes CDR1 MDHEN and CDR2 SYDVKM. The V end lost 1 base, the J end lost 6 bases, and 9 bases lay between the germline ends.

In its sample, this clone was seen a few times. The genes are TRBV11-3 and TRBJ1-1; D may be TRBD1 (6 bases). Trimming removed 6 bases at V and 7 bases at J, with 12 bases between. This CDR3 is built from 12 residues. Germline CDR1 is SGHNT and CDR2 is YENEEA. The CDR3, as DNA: TGTGCCAGCAGACTCACACAGGGTGAAGCTTTCTTT. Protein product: CASRLTQGEAFF.

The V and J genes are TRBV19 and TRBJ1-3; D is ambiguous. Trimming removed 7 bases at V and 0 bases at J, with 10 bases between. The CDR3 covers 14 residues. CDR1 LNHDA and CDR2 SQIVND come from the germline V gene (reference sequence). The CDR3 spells CASTSLSSGNTIYF. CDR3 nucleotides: TGTGCCAGTACTTCGCTAAGCTCTGGAAACACCATATATTTT.

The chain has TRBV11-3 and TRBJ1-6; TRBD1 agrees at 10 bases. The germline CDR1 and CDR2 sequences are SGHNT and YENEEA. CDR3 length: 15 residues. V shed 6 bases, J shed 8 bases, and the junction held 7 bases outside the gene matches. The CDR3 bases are TGTGCCAGCAGTCAATCGGGACAGGGGTATTCACCCCTCCACTTT. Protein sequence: CASSQSGQGYSPLHF.

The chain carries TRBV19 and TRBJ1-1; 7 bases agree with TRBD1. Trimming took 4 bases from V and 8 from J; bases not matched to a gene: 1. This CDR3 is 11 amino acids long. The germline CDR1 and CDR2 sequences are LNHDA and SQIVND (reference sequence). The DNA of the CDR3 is TGTGCCAGTAGTACGGACAGGGAAGCTTTCTTT. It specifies CASSTDREAFF.

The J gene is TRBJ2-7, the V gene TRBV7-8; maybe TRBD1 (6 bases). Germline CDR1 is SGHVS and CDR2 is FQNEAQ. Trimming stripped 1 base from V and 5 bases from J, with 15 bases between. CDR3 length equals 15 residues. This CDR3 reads CASSLGPRGSDEQYF. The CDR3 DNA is TGTGCCAGCAGCTTAGGTCCCAGGGGAAGCGACGAGCAGTACTTC. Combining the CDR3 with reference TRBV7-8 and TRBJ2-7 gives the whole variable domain GAGVSQSPRYKVAKRGQDVALRCDPISGHVSLFWYQQALGQGPEFLTYFQNEAQLDKSGLPSDRFFAERPEGSVSTLKIQRTQQEDSAVYLCASSLGPRGSDEQYFGPGTRLTVT.

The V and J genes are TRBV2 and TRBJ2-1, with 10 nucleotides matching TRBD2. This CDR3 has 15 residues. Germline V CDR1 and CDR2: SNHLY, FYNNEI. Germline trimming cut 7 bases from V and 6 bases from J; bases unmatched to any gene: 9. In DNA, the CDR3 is TGTGCCAGCACCCCTTGGACTAGCGGTTCCAATGAGCAGTTCTTC. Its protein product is CASTPWTSGSNEQFF.

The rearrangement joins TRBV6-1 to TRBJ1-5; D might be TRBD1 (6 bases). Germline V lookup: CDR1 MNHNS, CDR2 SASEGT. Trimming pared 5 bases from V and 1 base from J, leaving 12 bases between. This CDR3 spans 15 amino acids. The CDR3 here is CASSRAGASNQPQHF. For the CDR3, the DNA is TGTGCCAGCAGTCGGGCAGGGGCAAGCAATCAGCCCCAGCATTTT.

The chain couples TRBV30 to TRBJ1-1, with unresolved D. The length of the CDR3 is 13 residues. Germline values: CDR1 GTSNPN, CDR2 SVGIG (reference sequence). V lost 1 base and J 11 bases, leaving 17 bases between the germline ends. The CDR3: CAWSAWAPREAFF. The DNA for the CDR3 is TGTGCCTGGAGTGCGTGGGCACCGAGGGAGGCTTTCTTT.

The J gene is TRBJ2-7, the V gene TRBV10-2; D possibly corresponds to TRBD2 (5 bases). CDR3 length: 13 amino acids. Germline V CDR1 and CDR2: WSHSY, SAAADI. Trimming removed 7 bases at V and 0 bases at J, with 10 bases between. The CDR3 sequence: CASNTGSSYEQYF. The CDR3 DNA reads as TGCGCCAGCAATACGGGAAGCTCCTACGAGCAGTACTTC.

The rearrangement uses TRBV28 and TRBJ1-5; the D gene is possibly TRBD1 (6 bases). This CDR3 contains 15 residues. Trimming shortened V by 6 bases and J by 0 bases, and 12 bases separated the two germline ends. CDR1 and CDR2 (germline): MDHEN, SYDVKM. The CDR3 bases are TGTGCCAGCAGGCCTGGACAGTATAGCAATCAGCCCCAGCATTTT. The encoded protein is CASRPGQYSNQPQHF.

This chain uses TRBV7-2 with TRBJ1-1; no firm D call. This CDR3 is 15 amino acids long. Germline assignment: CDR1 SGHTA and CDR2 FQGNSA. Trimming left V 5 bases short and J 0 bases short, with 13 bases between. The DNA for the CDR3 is TGTGCCAGCAGCCTCCTGAGCGGTATGAACACTGAAGCTTTCTTT. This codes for CASSLLSGMNTEAFF.

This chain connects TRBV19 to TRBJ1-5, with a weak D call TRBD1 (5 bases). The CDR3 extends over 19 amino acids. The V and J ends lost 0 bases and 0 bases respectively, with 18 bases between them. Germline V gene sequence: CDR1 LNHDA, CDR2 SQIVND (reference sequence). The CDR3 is CASSIEARANRYSNQPQHF. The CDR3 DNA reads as TGTGCCAGTAGTATAGAGGCCAGGGCAAACAGATATAGCAATCAGCCCCAGCATTTT. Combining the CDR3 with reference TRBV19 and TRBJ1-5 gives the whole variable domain DGGITQSPKYLFRKEGQNVTLSCEQNLNHDAMYWYRQDPGQGLRLIYYSQIVNDFQKGDIAEGYSVSREKKESFPLTVTSAQKNPTAFYLCASSIEARANRYSNQPQHFGDGTRLSIL.

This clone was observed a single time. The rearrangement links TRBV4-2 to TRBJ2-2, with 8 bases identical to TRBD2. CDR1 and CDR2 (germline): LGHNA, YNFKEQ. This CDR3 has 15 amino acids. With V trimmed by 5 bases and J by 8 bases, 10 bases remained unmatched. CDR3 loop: CASSFQSGSSGELFF. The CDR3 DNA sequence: TGTGCCAGCAGCTTCCAAAGCGGGAGCAGTGGGGAGCTGTTTTTT.

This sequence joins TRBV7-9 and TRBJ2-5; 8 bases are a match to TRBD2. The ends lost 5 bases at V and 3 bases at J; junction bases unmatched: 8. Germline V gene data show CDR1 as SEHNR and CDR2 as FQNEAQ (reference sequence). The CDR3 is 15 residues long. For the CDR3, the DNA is TGTGCCAGCAGCCCCTGGCTAGCGGGCGAAGAGACCCAGTACTTC. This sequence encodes CASSPWLAGEETQYF.